These T cell receptor beta chains were read from a single sample in a study of T cell repertoires in cytomegalovirus infection. Their antigens are not known. Using its own MiXCR run on the reads, TCRdb lists one record per CDR3 protein. This table holds around 200,000 distinct CDR3 sequences, roughly 34% found once. The specimen comprised CD8+ T cells from cultured PBMCs, sampled from culture after CMV antigen stimulation. These receptor sequences come from a human donor in good health (CMV status not recorded). Some clones in this sample may be carry-over from other donors' samples. Both conserved end residues are part of each CDR3. Fields, in order: V gene, clone size, D gene, CDR3 length, J gene, CDR3 protein, CDR3 DNA. D genes are given only for firm matches. The size entry is marked missing in some rows and otherwise reads once, few, many or a size class.

>TRBV7-8|few|TRBD2|15|TRBJ2-5
CASSALLAGTETQYF
TGTGCCAGCAGCGCCTTACTAGCGGGGACAGAGACCCAGTACTTC
>TRBV28|few|TRBD1|14|TRBJ1-2
CASTRTGESYGYTF
TGTGCCAGCACCCGGACAGGGGAGAGCTATGGCTACACCTTC
>TRBV9|NA|NA|14|TRBJ1-1
CASSGQGVNTEAFF
TGTGCCAGCAGCGGACAAGGGGTGAACACTGAAGCTTTCTTT
>TRBV6-2/TRBV6-3|NA|NA|14|TRBJ1-2
CAIASEGDNYGYTF
TGTGCCATCGCCTCCGAGGGGGACAACTATGGCTACACCTTC
>TRBV7-9|few|TRBD2|15|TRBJ2-7
CASSSTSGGPYEQYF
TGTGCCAGCAGTTCTACTAGCGGGGGGCCCTACGAGCAGTACTTC
>TRBV27|few|TRBD2|17|TRBJ2-7
CASSSVQREGVNYEQYF
TGTGCCAGCAGCTCGGTCCAGCGGGAGGGTGTGAACTACGAGCAGTACTTC
>TRBV6-5|NA|NA|13|TRBJ2-3
CASSYSAADTQYF
TGTGCCAGCAGTTACTCGGCAGCAGATACGCAGTATTTT
>TRBV27|few|TRBD1|18|TRBJ1-4
CASSLTGTGIATNEKLFF
TGTGCCAGCAGTCTTACTGGGACAGGGATTGCAACTAATGAAAAACTGTTTTTT
>TRBV7-9|NA|TRBD1|14|TRBJ1-2
CASSFRTGLYGYTF
TGTGCCAGCAGCTTCAGGACAGGCCTTTATGGCTACACCTTC
>TRBV6-1|NA|TRBD1|13|TRBJ1-1
CASRQGQNTEAFF
TGTGCCAGCAGACAGGGGCAAAACACTGAAGCTTTCTTT
>TRBV10-3|NA|TRBD2|14|TRBJ2-7
CAIMPTSGSYEQYF
TGTGCCATCATGCCGACTAGCGGGAGCTACGAGCAGTACTTC
>TRBV11-2|few|NA|11|TRBJ2-7
CASSLIGDKYF
TGTGCCAGCAGCTTAATTGGGGACAAGTACTTC
>TRBV5-6|few|NA|16|TRBJ1-4
CASSWGDRTTNEKLFF
TGTGCCAGCAGCTGGGGAGACAGAACTACTAATGAAAAACTGTTTTTT
>TRBV7-3|NA|NA|17|TRBJ1-1
CASSLIGAGLRGTEAFF
TGTGCCAGCAGCTTAATCGGGGCAGGCTTAAGGGGCACTGAAGCTTTCTTT
>TRBV20-1|NA|NA|18|TRBJ1-5
CSARPPGVVGRRDQPQHF
TGCAGTGCTAGACCCCCTGGGGTCGTCGGCAGGCGGGATCAGCCCCAGCATTTT
>TRBV28|NA|NA|14|TRBJ1-5
CASSFAPLGQPQHF
TGTGCCAGCAGTTTTGCCCCCTTGGGTCAGCCCCAGCATTTT
>TRBV15|many|NA|12|TRBJ1-2
CATSQDRTGYTF
TGTGCCACCAGCCAAGACAGGACGGGCTACACCTTC
>TRBV4-2|few|TRBD2|17|TRBJ2-3
CASSLETRGGRTDTQYF
TGTGCCAGCAGCCTCGAGACGCGGGGGGGCAGGACAGATACGCAGTATTTT
>TRBV11-1|NA|TRBD1|14|TRBJ1-1
CASSLGGGPTEAFF
TGTGCCAGCAGCTTAGGAGGGGGCCCCACTGAAGCTTTCTTT
>TRBV27|NA|NA|12|TRBJ2-1
CASQTGVNEQFF
TGTGCCAGCCAAACGGGCGTCAATGAGCAGTTCTTC
>TRBV28|NA|TRBD1|15|TRBJ2-7
CASSPRDRGYYEQYF
TGTGCCAGCAGTCCCCGGGACAGGGGATACTACGAGCAGTACTTC
>TRBV15|few|NA|13|TRBJ1-2
CATSRDRVRGYTF
TGTGCCACCAGCAGAGACAGGGTGCGCGGCTACACCTTC
>TRBV9|NA|NA|14|TRBJ2-2
CASSVEDVPGELFF
TGTGCCAGCAGCGTAGAGGACGTCCCCGGGGAGCTGTTTTTT
>TRBV10-3|few|NA|13|TRBJ2-1
CAISEGPYNEQFF
TGTGCCATCAGTGAAGGTCCCTACAATGAGCAGTTCTTC
>TRBV5-4|once|NA|15|TRBJ1-6
CASSLGTEFRSPLHF
TGTGCCAGCAGCTTGGGGACCGAGTTTAGGTCACCCCTCCACTTT
>TRBV7-6|few|NA|16|TRBJ2-1
CASSSRGSPSYNEQFF
TGTGCCAGCAGCTCTCGAGGTAGCCCCTCCTACAATGAGCAGTTCTTC
>TRBV5-3|NA|TRBD2|16|TRBJ2-5
CASSLMSIAGLETQYF
TGTGCCAGCAGCCTGATGTCGATAGCGGGATTGGAGACCCAGTACTTC
>TRBV10-2|few|NA|12|TRBJ1-1
CASGEVNREAFF
TGCGCCAGCGGAGAGGTTAACCGCGAGGCTTTCTTT
>TRBV20-1|NA|TRBD2|16|TRBJ2-1
CSAGPGLLSSYNEQFF
TGCAGTGCTGGACCGGGACTACTAAGCTCCTACAATGAGCAGTTCTTC
>TRBV7-3|few|NA|12|TRBJ1-2
CASSSVGEGGTF
TGTGCCAGCAGCTCAGTAGGGGAAGGAGGCACCTTC
>TRBV6-5|NA|TRBD2|16|TRBJ2-7
CASSYSPGGFEYEQYF
TGTGCCAGCAGTTACTCCCCGGGAGGGTTTGAATACGAGCAGTACTTC
>TRBV20-1|NA|TRBD2|14|TRBJ2-7
CSARMGLALPEQYF
TGCAGTGCTAGGATGGGACTAGCCCTCCCCGAGCAGTACTTC
>TRBV6-6|few|NA|16|TRBJ2-3
CASSPLRPPRTDTQYF
TGTGCCAGCAGTCCCTTGAGGCCGCCGCGCACAGATACGCAGTATTTT
>TRBV10-3|NA|TRBD1|18|TRBJ2-7
CAISDTGTGARFVYEQYF
TGTGCCATCAGTGATACCGGGACAGGGGCCCGCTTCGTCTACGAGCAGTACTTC
>TRBV5-1|NA|NA|14|TRBJ1-1
CASSSFAGHSEAFF
TGCGCCAGCAGCTCGTTTGCGGGACACTCTGAAGCTTTCTTT
>TRBV11-2|few|TRBD2|16|TRBJ2-1
CASSIPAGGAYNEQFF
TGTGCCAGCAGCATCCCAGCGGGAGGCGCCTACAATGAGCAGTTCTTC
>TRBV7-6|few|NA|15|TRBJ2-7
CASSLGLGFSYEQYF
TGTGCCAGCAGCTTAGGTTTGGGCTTCAGCTACGAGCAGTACTTC
>TRBV7-6|NA|TRBD2|13|TRBJ2-1
CASSPPSGFEQFF
TGTGCCAGCAGCCCTCCTAGCGGTTTCGAGCAGTTCTTC
>TRBV28|once|TRBD2|15|TRBJ2-1
CASNLAGVTYNEQFF
TGTGCCAGCAATCTAGCGGGAGTAACCTACAATGAGCAGTTCTTC
>TRBV27|NA|NA|15|TRBJ2-7
CASSLTGTLTYEQYF
TGTGCCAGCAGCCTAACAGGGACCTTAACCTACGAGCAGTACTTC
>TRBV28|NA|NA|10|TRBJ1-2
CASRRNGYTF
TGTGCCAGCAGACGTAATGGCTACACCTTC
>TRBV7-9|many|NA|15|TRBJ1-1
CASSLDEGMNTEAFF
TGTGCCAGCAGCTTAGATGAGGGTATGAACACTGAAGCTTTCTTT
>TRBV7-3|NA|TRBD1|15|TRBJ2-1
CASSLNGRGRGEQFF
TGTGCCAGCAGCTTAAATGGCAGGGGGCGCGGGGAGCAGTTCTTC
>TRBV7-6|few|TRBD1|14|TRBJ1-3
CASSPRDSIYTIYF
TGTGCCAGCAGCCCCCGGGACAGCATTTACACCATATATTTT
>TRBV4-2|NA|NA|14|TRBJ1-4
CASSPGPYAEKLFF
TGTGCCAGCAGCCCAGGTCCCTACGCGGAAAAACTGTTTTTT
>TRBV6-6|few|TRBD1|17|TRBJ2-2
CASSYYLGDRGGGELFF
TGTGCCAGCAGTTACTATCTGGGTGACAGGGGTGGCGGGGAGCTGTTTTTT
>TRBV7-3|NA|NA|13|TRBJ2-7
CASSLAEAYEQYF
TGTGCCAGCAGCTTAGCGGAGGCCTACGAGCAGTACTTC
>TRBV19|NA|TRBD2|15|TRBJ2-1
CASALTSGEYNEQFF
TGTGCCAGTGCTCTGACTAGCGGAGAGTACAATGAGCAGTTCTTC
>TRBV20-1|NA|NA|13|TRBJ2-2
CSARDLNTGELFF
TGCAGTGCTAGAGATCTGAACACCGGGGAGCTGTTTTTT
>TRBV14|NA|NA|15|TRBJ1-3
CASSPTGFSGNTIYF
TGTGCCAGCAGCCCCACCGGTTTCTCTGGAAACACCATATATTTT
>TRBV5-4|NA|TRBD1|16|TRBJ2-3
CASSTGQGRVTDTQYF
TGTGCCAGCAGCACGGGACAGGGCCGCGTGACAGATACGCAGTATTTT
>TRBV5-1|NA|NA|15|TRBJ2-1
CASSLRGAGYNEQFF
TGCGCCAGCAGCTTGAGGGGGGCCGGCTACAATGAGCAGTTCTTC
>TRBV7-6|NA|NA|14|TRBJ2-7
CASSLEQNSYEQYF
TGTGCCAGCAGCTTAGAACAGAACTCCTACGAGCAGTACTTC